This passage covers 28 T cell receptor beta chains from one sample sequenced in a study of T cell repertoires in cytomegalovirus infection. No antigens are known for them. TCRdb reprocessed the reads via MiXCR and lists one record per CDR3 protein. The table lists about 830,000 distinct CDR3 sequences, about 31% of them singletons. The material was cultured CD8+ T cells from PBMCs, obtained from culture after CMV antigen stimulation. The origin of the receptors is a human donor in good health (CMV status not recorded). Some clones in this sample may be carry-over from other donors' samples.

The table lists this clonotype with a few counts. The chain combines TRBV4-3 with TRBJ2-3; 8 nucleotides match TRBD2. Trimming cost V 5 bases and J 2 bases; bases outside gene matches: 12. Germline-derived CDR1 and CDR2 are LGHNA and YSLEER. CDR3 length: 17 residues. CDR3 region: CASSSQPSGGNTDTQYF. The CDR3 nucleotides read TGCGCCAGCAGCTCCCAGCCCAGCGGGGGAAACACAGATACGCAGTATTTT.

The rearrangement uses TRBV4-1 and TRBJ1-2; weak D call: TRBD1 (6 bases). With 0 bases removed from V and 2 bases from J, the gap between germline ends came to 16 bases. Germline V CDR1 and CDR2: MGHRA, YSYEKL. This CDR3 comprises 17 residues. The CDR3 here is CASSQDAPGEVNYGYTF. In nucleotides, the CDR3 is TGCGCCAGCAGCCAAGATGCTCCAGGGGAGGTCAACTATGGCTACACCTTC.

The V call is TRBV4-1, the J call TRBJ2-2, with no clear D. V was pared by 1 base and J by 10 bases, with 7 bases between. CDR3 length: 12 amino acids. Germline V gene lookup returns CDR1 MGHRA and CDR2 YSYEKL. This CDR3 reads CASSQVGEELFF. CDR3 sequence (DNA): TGCGCCAGCAGCCAAGTTGGTGAGGAGCTGTTTTTT.

The chain joins TRBV3-1 to TRBJ2-2, with D possibly being TRBD1 (6 bases). The CDR3 is 20 amino acids. CDR1 is LGHDT and CDR2 is YNNKEL in the germline V gene (reference sequence). Trimming removed 3 bases at V and 4 bases at J, with 27 bases between. The CDR3 reads CASSHPEGGVVTGGTGELFF. CDR3 in DNA: TGTGCCAGCAGCCATCCTGAGGGTGGTGTTGTGACAGGAGGCACCGGGGAGCTGTTTTTT. The variable domain in full, completed from reference TRBV3-1 and TRBJ2-2, reads DTAVSQTPKYLVTQMGNDKSIKCEQNLGHDTMYWYKQDSKKFLKIMFSYNNKELIINETVPNRFSPKSPDKAHLNLHINSLELGDSAVYFCASSHPEGGVVTGGTGELFFGEGSRLTVL.

The J gene is TRBJ2-7, the V gene TRBV29-1; D not resolved. The CDR3 is 11 residues long. V lost 8 bases and J 0 bases, leaving 8 bases between the germline ends. Germline V gene lookup returns CDR1 SQVTM and CDR2 ANQGSEA. The CDR3 here is CSYRNSYEQYF. In DNA form, the CDR3 reads TGCAGCTACCGGAACTCCTACGAGCAGTACTTC.

Of note for this clonotype: The CDR3 ends on some other residue instead of the conserved phenylalanine or tryptophan, so this is likely a read error. This chain joins TRBV5-4 and TRBJ2-3; TRBD2 agrees at 9 bases. The germline gives CDR1 SGHNT, CDR2 YYREEE (reference sequence). The trim removed 6 bases at V and 2 bases at J, leaving 10 bases unmatched. The CDR3 spans 16 residues. The CDR3 nucleotides are TGTGCCAGCATAGATCCCCTAGCGGGAAACACAGATACGCAGTATATT. As protein: CASIDPLAGNTDTQYI.

The chain employs TRBV7-9 and TRBJ1-5, with D unclear. The CDR3 consists of 12 residues. V gave up 5 bases and J gave up 9 bases, with 11 bases separating them. Germline lookup yields CDR1 SEHNR and CDR2 FQNEAQ (reference sequence). This CDR3 is CASSVPKGPQHF. Written as DNA, the CDR3 is TGTGCCAGCAGCGTGCCGAAGGGGCCCCAGCATTTT.

V is TRBV6-1 and J is TRBJ1-5; D is uncertain. Trimming cost V 0 bases and J 0 bases, with 9 bases left between them. The CDR3 totals 16 residues. Germline-derived CDR1 and CDR2 are MNHNS and SASEGT. The CDR3, as DNA: TGTGCCAGCAGTGAAGCTTACGGGGTTAGCAATCAGCCCCAGCATTTT. The encoded protein is CASSEAYGVSNQPQHF.

J is TRBJ2-2 and V is TRBV4-2; TRBD2 agrees at 8 bases. The V and J ends lost 6 bases and 4 bases, in that order; junction bases with no gene match: 10. This CDR3 comprises 16 residues. In germline, CDR1 is LGHNA, CDR2 YNFKEQ. CDR3 loop: CASRLPGGPGTGELFF. The CDR3 DNA reads as TGTGCCAGCAGGCTGCCGGGGGGGCCGGGCACCGGGGAGCTGTTTTTT.

There are a few counts of this clonotype. V gene TRBV6-5 combines with J gene TRBJ1-1; 7 bases are a match to TRBD1. Unmatched junction bases numbered 7, after V lost 6 bases and J lost 6 bases. CDR1 is MNHEY and CDR2 is SVGAGI in the germline V gene. The CDR3 is 13 residues long. The CDR3 spells CASSTGVVSEAFF. The CDR3 bases are TGTGCCAGCAGCACAGGGGTGGTTTCTGAAGCTTTCTTT.

This clonotype was observed a handful of times. The chain uses TRBV6-1 and TRBJ2-1, with D possibly matching TRBD2 (5 bases). The length of the CDR3 is 15 residues. Per germline, CDR1 MNHNS and CDR2 SASEGT. The V end was cut by 5 bases, the J end by 2 bases, with 13 bases between. CDR3 DNA sequence: TGTGCCAGCAGTCATCCGACTACCCCCTACAATGAGCAGTTCTTC. Translated, it gives CASSHPTTPYNEQFF.

This sequence joins TRBV7-9 and TRBJ1-4; D unresolved. This CDR3 region has 15 residues. Per the germline V gene, CDR1 is SEHNR and CDR2 is FQNEAQ (reference sequence). The ends were cut back, 5 bases at V and 8 bases at J, with 18 bases in the middle. In DNA, the CDR3 is TGTGCCAGCAGCCCGGAACAGACACCCGAGGAAAAACTGTTTTTT. Translated, it gives CASSPEQTPEEKLFF.

This clonotype was observed a single time. One end of the junction varies from germline; a read error may be responsible. The V gene is TRBV5-6, the J gene TRBJ1-1; no clear D gene. CDR1 is SGHDT and CDR2 is YYEEEE in the germline V gene. The CDR3 contains 13 residues. The CDR3 region has the DNA TGTGCCAACAGCTTATTCCCTGCCACTGAAGCTTTCTTT. As protein: CANSLFPATEAFF.

The chain has TRBV7-8 and TRBJ1-2; 10 nucleotides match TRBD1. The germline gives CDR1 SGHVS, CDR2 FQNEAQ. The trim removed 5 bases at V and 1 base at J, leaving 4 bases unmatched. The CDR3 is made up of 15 amino acids. The CDR3 bases are TGTGCCAGCAGCACGACAGGGGGCTTTAACTATGGCTACACCTTC. It codes for CASSTTGGFNYGYTF.

This clonotype has just one count. CDR3 region: CASSHRLDPPNNEQFF. The CDR3 DNA is TGTGCCAGCAGCCACCGACTCGACCCCCCCAACAATGAGCAGTTCTTC. The V and J genes are TRBV4-2 and TRBJ2-1; D gene ambiguous. V was pared by 3 bases and J by 5 bases, with 17 bases between. The CDR3 runs 16 residues. Germline assignment: CDR1 LGHNA and CDR2 YNFKEQ.

The chain has TRBV2 and TRBJ2-5, with TRBD1 identical over 8 bases. CDR1 SNHLY and CDR2 FYNNEI come from the germline V gene. Unmatched junction bases numbered 4, after V lost 6 bases and J lost 10 bases. The CDR3 spans 11 residues. Here the CDR3 DNA reads TGTGCCAGCAGGGGGGGACAGGTCCAGTACTTC. It yields the protein CASRGGQVQYF.

This rearrangement joins TRBV27 to TRBJ2-7; TRBD1 is a possible D gene (5 bases). Germline V gives CDR1 MNHEY, CDR2 SMNVEV (reference sequence). V lost 10 bases and J 6 bases, leaving 13 bases between the germline ends. The length of the CDR3 is 11 residues. CDR3 residues: CATIIRGEQYF. The CDR3 region has the DNA TGTGCCACCATCATAAGGGGCGAGCAGTACTTC.

V is TRBV19 and J is TRBJ2-2; 7 bases align to TRBD2. This CDR3 has 15 amino acids. The germline V gene encodes CDR1 LNHDA and CDR2 SQIVND (reference sequence). V trimming: 3 bases; J trimming: 7 bases; junction bases outside the gene matches: 8. The CDR3 DNA is TGTGCCAGTAGTATGGGAGGGAACGCGTACGGGGAGCTGTTTTTT. This sequence encodes CASSMGGNAYGELFF.

This clonotype was detected ten times or more. The chain uses TRBV7-3 and TRBJ2-1, with D hard to call. Trimming cost V 0 bases and J 4 bases, with 10 bases left between them. The CDR3 is 15 amino acids. From germline, CDR1 is SGHTA and CDR2 FQGTGA. CDR3 bases: TGTGCCAGCAGCTTAACCGGCGTATTGTACAATGAGCAGTTCTTC. This codes for CASSLTGVLYNEQFF.

The J gene is TRBJ2-3, the V gene TRBV12-3 or TRBV12-4, with a tentative D call TRBD2 (7 bases). There are 15 residues in the CDR3. V gave up 6 bases and J gave up 5 bases, with 18 bases separating them. This chain's CDR3 is CASRPEGGPLDTQYF. DNA for the CDR3: TGTGCCAGCAGACCGGAGGGGGGGCCATTAGATACGCAGTATTTT.

This rearrangement joins TRBV28 to TRBJ2-2; 7 bases are a match to TRBD2. This CDR3 region has 17 residues. J gave up 1 base and V 3 bases, and 8 bases lay outside the gene matches. Per the germline V gene, CDR1 is MDHEN and CDR2 is SYDVKM. The CDR3 DNA reads as TGTGCCAGCAGTTTGAGTATCGGACTAGTGAACACCGGGGAGCTGTTTTTT. Its protein product is CASSLSIGLVNTGELFF.

The genes are TRBV7-9 and TRBJ2-7; maybe TRBD1 (6 bases). V lost 1 base to trimming and J lost 3 bases, with 10 bases between them. CDR3 length equals 14 residues. Germline V gene sequence: CDR1 SEHNR, CDR2 FQNEAQ (reference sequence). The CDR3 sequence: CASSLVGTYYEQYF. The CDR3 DNA sequence: TGTGCCAGCAGCTTAGTTGGGACATACTACGAGCAGTACTTC.

The chain couples TRBV19 to TRBJ1-4; D is perhaps TRBD1 (5 bases). V lost 10 bases and J 8 bases, leaving 14 bases between the germline ends. This CDR3 is 12 amino acids long. Looked up from germline, CDR1 is LNHDA and CDR2 is SQIVND (reference sequence). This CDR3 is CATTDRIEKLFF. The DNA of the CDR3 is TGTGCCACCACAGACAGAATAGAAAAACTGTTTTTT.

This clonotype was recorded a few times. The chain links TRBV4-1 to TRBJ1-6, with D tentatively TRBD1 (5 bases). Germline CDR1 reads MGHRA; CDR2 reads YSYEKL. Trimming left V 0 bases short and J 6 bases short, with 12 bases between. The CDR3 has 16 residues. CDR3 nucleotides: TGCGCCAGCAGCCAAGATGGGCAGGGTGGTAATTCACCCCTCCACTTT. Protein: CASSQDGQGGNSPLHF.

This sequence joins TRBV20-1 and TRBJ2-1; no clear D. The CDR3 contains 13 residues. CDR1 and CDR2 (germline): DFQATT, SNEGSKA (reference sequence). Deletions cut 2 bases from V and 8 bases from J, with 13 bases between. The CDR3 protein is CSARSRHGYEQFF. As DNA, the CDR3 is TGCAGTGCTAGATCCCGACATGGGTATGAGCAGTTCTTC.

The chain couples TRBV5-6 to TRBJ2-7; TRBD1 might be the D (5 bases). V lost 0 bases, J lost 0 bases, and 16 bases lay in between. The CDR3 is made up of 17 amino acids. Germline CDR1 is SGHDT and CDR2 is YYEEEE. The CDR3 spells CASSLGLVGVPSYEQYF. Written as DNA, the CDR3 is TGTGCCAGCAGCTTGGGATTGGTAGGGGTTCCCTCCTACGAGCAGTACTTC.

V gene TRBV6-1 combines with J gene TRBJ2-1; possibly TRBD1 or TRBD2 for D (7 bases each). The CDR3 runs 17 residues. Germline lookup yields CDR1 MNHNS and CDR2 SASEGT. Trimming stripped 3 bases from V and 1 base from J, with 16 bases between. CDR3 amino acids: CASSELRGEGSYNEQFF. Here the CDR3 DNA reads TGTGCCAGCAGTGAGCTCAGGGGGGAGGGGTCCTACAATGAGCAGTTCTTC.

This chain uses TRBV20-1 with TRBJ2-2, with D unclear. Germline lookup yields CDR1 DFQATT and CDR2 SNEGSKA (reference sequence). The CDR3 is 15 amino acids. Trimming pared 0 bases from V and 1 base from J, leaving 9 bases between. The CDR3 nucleotides are TGCAGTGCTAGAGATCCGTGGCAGAACACCGGGGAGCTGTTTTTT. This sequence encodes CSARDPWQNTGELFF.